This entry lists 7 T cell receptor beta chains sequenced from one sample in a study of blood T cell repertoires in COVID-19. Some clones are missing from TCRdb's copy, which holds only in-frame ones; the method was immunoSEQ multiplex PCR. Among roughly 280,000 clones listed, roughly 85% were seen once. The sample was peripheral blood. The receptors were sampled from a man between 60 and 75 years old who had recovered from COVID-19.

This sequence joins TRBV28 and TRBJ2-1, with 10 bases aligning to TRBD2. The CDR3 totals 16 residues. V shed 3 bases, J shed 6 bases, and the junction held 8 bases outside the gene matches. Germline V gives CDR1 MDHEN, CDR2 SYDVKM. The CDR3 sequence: CASSFGSGRQANEQFF. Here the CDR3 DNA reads TGTGCCAGCAGTTTCGGTAGCGGGAGGCAGGCCAATGAGCAGTTCTTC.

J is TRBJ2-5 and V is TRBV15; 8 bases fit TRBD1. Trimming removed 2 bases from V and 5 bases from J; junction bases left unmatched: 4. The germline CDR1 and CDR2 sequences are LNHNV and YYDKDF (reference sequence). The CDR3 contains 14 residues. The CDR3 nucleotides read TGTGCCACCAGCAGACGGACAGGGTCGGAGACCCAGTACTTC. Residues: CATSRRTGSETQYF.

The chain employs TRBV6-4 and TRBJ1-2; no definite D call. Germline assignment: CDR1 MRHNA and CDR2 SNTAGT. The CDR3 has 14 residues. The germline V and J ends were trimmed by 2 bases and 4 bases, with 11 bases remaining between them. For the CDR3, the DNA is TGTGCCAGCAGTGACGCTGGCGGGGTCTATGGCTACACCTTC. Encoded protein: CASSDAGGVYGYTF.

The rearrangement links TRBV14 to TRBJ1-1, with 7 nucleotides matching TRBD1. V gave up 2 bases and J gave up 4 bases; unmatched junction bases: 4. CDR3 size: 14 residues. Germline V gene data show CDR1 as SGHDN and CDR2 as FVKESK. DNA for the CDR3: TGTGCCAGCAGCCAATCTTCAGGGGGCACTGAAGCTTTCTTT. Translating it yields CASSQSSGGTEAFF.

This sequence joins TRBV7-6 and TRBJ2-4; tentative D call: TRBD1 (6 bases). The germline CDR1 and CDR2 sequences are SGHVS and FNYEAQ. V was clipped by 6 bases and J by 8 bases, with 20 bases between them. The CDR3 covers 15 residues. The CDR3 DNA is TGTGCCAGCAGTCCGTCATTTGGGGCAGGGGACATTCAGTACTTC. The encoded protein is CASSPSFGAGDIQYF.

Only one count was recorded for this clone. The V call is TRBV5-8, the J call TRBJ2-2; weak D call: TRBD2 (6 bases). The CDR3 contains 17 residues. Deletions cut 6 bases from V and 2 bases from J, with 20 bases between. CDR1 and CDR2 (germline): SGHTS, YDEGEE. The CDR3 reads CASTPAGLRGNTGELFF. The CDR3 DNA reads TGTGCCAGCACCCCCGCGGGACTTAGGGGAAACACCGGGGAGCTGTTTTTT. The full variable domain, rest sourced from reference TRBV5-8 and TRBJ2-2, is EAGVTQSPTHLIKTRGQQATLRCSPISGHTSVYWYQQALGLGLQFLLWYDEGEERNRGNFPPRFSGRQFPNYSSELNVNALELEDSALYLCASTPAGLRGNTGELFFGEGSRLTVL.

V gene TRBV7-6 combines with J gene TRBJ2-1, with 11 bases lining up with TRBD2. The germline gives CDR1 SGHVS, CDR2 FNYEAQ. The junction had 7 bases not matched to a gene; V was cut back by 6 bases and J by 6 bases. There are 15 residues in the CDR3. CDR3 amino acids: CASSPGLAAINEQFF. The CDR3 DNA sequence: TGTGCCAGCAGTCCGGGACTAGCGGCGATCAATGAGCAGTTCTTC.